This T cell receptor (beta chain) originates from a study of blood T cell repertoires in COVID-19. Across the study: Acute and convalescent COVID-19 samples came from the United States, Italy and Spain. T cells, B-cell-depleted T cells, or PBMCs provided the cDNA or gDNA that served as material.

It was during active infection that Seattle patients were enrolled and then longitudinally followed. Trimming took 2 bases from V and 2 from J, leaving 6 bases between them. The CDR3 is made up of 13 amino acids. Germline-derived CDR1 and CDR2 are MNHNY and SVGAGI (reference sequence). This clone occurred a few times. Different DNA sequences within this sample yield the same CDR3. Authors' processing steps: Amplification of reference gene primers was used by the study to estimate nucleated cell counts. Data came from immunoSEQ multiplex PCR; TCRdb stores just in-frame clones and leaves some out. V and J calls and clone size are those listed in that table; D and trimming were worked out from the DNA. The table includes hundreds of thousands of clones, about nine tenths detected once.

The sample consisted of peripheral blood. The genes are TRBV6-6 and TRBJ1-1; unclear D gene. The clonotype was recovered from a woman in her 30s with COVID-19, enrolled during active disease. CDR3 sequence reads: CASSYAGNTEAFF. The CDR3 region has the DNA TGTGCCAGCAGTTACGCGGGAAACACTGAAGCTTTCTTT.